The 10 T cell receptor beta chains below were found in one sample sequenced in a study of cytomegalovirus exposure and HLA in healthy donors. PCR primers comprised 60 Vbeta and 13 Jbeta primers. Sequencing was performed with immunoSEQ multiplex PCR; in TCRdb, only in-frame clones are kept and a portion is missing. The profile shows 99,000 or so clones, roughly 75% of them singletons. The sequenced sample consisted of PBMCs. Receptors were obtained from a woman in her forties in good health and CMV-seronegative.

The J gene is TRBJ2-7, the V gene TRBV28, with 9 bases lining up with TRBD1. This CDR3 spans 12 amino acids. V shed 10 bases and J 6 bases; nucleotides not matched to a gene: 7. Germline lookup yields CDR1 MDHEN and CDR2 SYDVKM. The CDR3 DNA sequence: TGTGCCACAACCGACAGGGGGGTCGAGCAGTACTTC. Translation gives CATTDRGVEQYF.

The chain recombines TRBV4-3 with TRBJ2-2; perhaps TRBD2 as D (5 bases). The germline V and J ends were trimmed by 3 bases and 5 bases, with 10 bases remaining between them. The CDR3 is 14 amino acids. CDR1 LGHNA and CDR2 YSLEER come from the germline V gene. This CDR3 is CASSQDSLTGELFF. DNA of the CDR3: TGCGCCAGCAGCCAGGACTCACTTACCGGGGAGCTGTTTTTT.

The genes are TRBV14 and TRBJ2-3, with TRBD1 identical over 7 bases. Germline loops: CDR1 SGHDN, CDR2 FVKESK. This CDR3 has 16 amino acids. V lost 1 base to trimming and J lost 2 bases; unmatched junction nucleotides: 6. The CDR3 spells CASSQGQGVNTDTQYF. CDR3 bases: TGTGCCAGCAGCCAAGGACAGGGAGTGAACACAGATACGCAGTATTTT.

The chain employs TRBV5-6 and TRBJ2-6, with D perhaps TRBD1 (6 bases). CDR1 is SGHDT and CDR2 is YYEEEE in the germline V gene. Deletions cut 4 bases from V and 0 bases from J, with 17 bases between. This CDR3 comprises 18 residues. This CDR3 reads CASSPRTVFSSGANVLTF. The CDR3 DNA sequence: TGTGCCAGCAGCCCCCGGACAGTTTTTAGCTCTGGGGCCAACGTCCTGACTTTC.

The DNA of the CDR3 is TGTGCCAGCAGTTTAATGAGGGGGCGGATGAACACTGAAGCTTTCTTT. This sequence encodes CASSLMRGRMNTEAFF. The V and J genes are TRBV28 and TRBJ1-1; 7 bases map to TRBD1. Germline-derived CDR1 and CDR2 are MDHEN and SYDVKM. J gave up 0 bases and V 2 bases, and 6 bases lay outside the gene matches. The CDR3 loop spans 16 amino acids.

The rearrangement uses TRBV14 and TRBJ2-1; 8 nucleotides agree with TRBD2. The CDR3 has 16 amino acids. The V and J ends lost 0 bases and 8 bases, in that order; junction bases with no gene match: 9. CDR1 and CDR2 from the germline V gene are SGHDN and FVKESK. The DNA for the CDR3 is TGTGCCAGCAGCCAAGATCGGAGACTAGCGTCGGATGAGCAGTTCTTC. Encoded protein: CASSQDRRLASDEQFF.

This sequence joins TRBV20-1 and TRBJ2-1; perhaps TRBD1 as D (5 bases). The CDR3 is made up of 11 amino acids. V was pared by 2 bases and J by 8 bases, with 7 bases between. CDR1 DFQATT and CDR2 SNEGSKA come from the germline V gene (reference sequence). CDR3 loop: CSARMGHEQFF. CDR3 nucleotide sequence: TGCAGTGCTAGAATGGGGCATGAGCAGTTCTTC.

This clone was seen just once. J is TRBJ1-3 and V is TRBV29-1, with D hard to call. CDR1 and CDR2 (germline): SQVTM, ANQGSEA. Between the trimmed V and J ends, which lost 8 bases and 2 bases, there was a span of 10 bases. The CDR3 length is 12 residues. This chain's CDR3 is CSSRGAGNTIYF. In nucleotides, the CDR3 is TGCAGCTCGAGAGGTGCTGGAAACACCATATATTTT.

The chain carries TRBV7-2 and TRBJ2-6; TRBD1 matches at 7 bases. Germline loops: CDR1 SGHTA, CDR2 FQGNSA. CDR3 size: 17 residues. The V gene end was trimmed by 5 bases and the J gene end by 2 bases; junction bases not matched to a gene: 9. The DNA of the CDR3 is TGTGCCAGCAGCAACACCGACAGGGTCCCTGGGGCCAACGTCCTGACTTTC. This translates into CASSNTDRVPGANVLTF.

The DNA for the CDR3 is TGTGCCAGTAGGCTAGCGGGATGGGTCGATGAGCAGTTCTTC. As protein: CASRLAGWVDEQFF. The V gene is TRBV19, the J gene TRBJ2-1, with TRBD2 matching over 9 bases. The CDR3 extends over 14 amino acids. CDR1 and CDR2 (germline): LNHDA, SQIVND (reference sequence). After removal of 6 bases from V and 8 bases from J, the junction contained 8 bases not matched to a gene.